This is a list of T cell receptor beta chains from one sample in a study of blood T cell repertoires in COVID-19. Sequenced by immunoSEQ multiplex PCR; TCRdb stores in-frame clones only, minus some. The repertoire includes roughly 30,000 clones, roughly two thirds of them detected once, and about a sixth sits in the top ten. The sample was peripheral blood. These receptors were taken from a human donor in a cohort sampled during active COVID-19. CDR3s leave out the opening cysteine and the closing phenylalanine or tryptophan.

len,v_gene,CDR3aa
13,TRBV4-3,ASSQDQSGGKKLF
11,TRBV7-6,ASSLWEGKTQY
12,TRBV7-6,ASSMGQGSGELF
13,TRBV19,ASSRDRGAPNGYT
14,TRBV7-8,ASSGNRGRGFYGYT
12,TRBV15,ATSTPGFNSPLH
13,TRBV7-2,ASSLEATGGAEQY
14,TRBV7-3,ASSQYGPGTTDTQY
11,TRBV10-2,ASSDQPADTQY
13,TRBV6-1,ASSDGGAEYQPQH
10,TRBV10-3,AIGSSQETQY
14,TRBV24-1,ATSDPRTGHTGELF
11,TRBV2,ASSLMRNYEQY
12,TRBV19,ASSSGHLNYGYT
12,TRBV6-2/TRBV6-3,ASSYSFGLAEQY
12,TRBV3-1/TRBV3-2,ASSQEIAGRGYT
14,TRBV7-9,ASSPVTSGISYEQY
9,TRBV7-8,ASTRGRTQY
16,TRBV18,ASSLTTGTGWNTGELF
12,TRBV27,ASSFAGKDQPQH
14,TRBV2,ASRKGLAGSYNEQF
14,TRBV6-6,ASSYSRNRGPQPQH
12,TRBV7-2,ASSLTGGRYEQY
14,TRBV27,ASSLSGTGLASPLH
10,TRBV18,ASSPEQGQQF
15,TRBV5-5,ASSLGGGSSGSYEQY
13,TRBV7-5,ARSSCRGQRYEQY
12,TRBV9,ASSPRTGNTEQF
13,TRBV9,ASSVAGGLSQPQH
14,TRBV11-2,ASSLDWRPSTDTQY
16,TRBV19,ASSPPPASLRGTYEQY
11,TRBV28,ASSLQGLWEQY
16,TRBV29-1,SADGLAGALNVYNEQF
10,TRBV29-1,SPRGGGETQY
14,TRBV4-3,ASSLRLAGGLNEQF
12,TRBV19,ASSIEAQNQPQH
16,TRBV28,ASSSLSILGQGTYEQY
14,TRBV19,ASSIGTALAKNIQY
13,TRBV27,ASSPTPPPYNEQF
10,TRBV12-3/TRBV12-4,ASSYGRGAQH
12,TRBV29-1,SVELGTAEETQY
12,TRBV3-1/TRBV3-2,ASSQQGDNSPLH
14,TRBV3-1/TRBV3-2,ASSPTRGRNTGELF
11,TRBV4-3,ASSQLREGTQY
14,TRBV9,ASSGPGTGNGYGYT
13,TRBV5-1,ASSLEGQGYNEQF
11,TRBV10-3,AISETGNTEAF
10,TRBV6-2/TRBV6-3,ASSTLTVEAF
12,TRBV7-2,ASSFDRSTDTQY
13,TRBV4-2,ASSPLPGGVYGYT
13,TRBV2,ASSGPTEVNEKLF
11,TRBV6-2/TRBV6-3,ASSWQITDTQY
12,TRBV11-3,ASSTGQGKTEAF
11,TRBV18,ASSPIERNIQY
16,TRBV19,ASSQAGLAGGVGNEQF
12,TRBV10-3,AIRKGQMNTEAF
13,TRBV5-1,ASSSTGQGGTEAF